Below, 21 T cell receptor beta chains from the same sample are listed, as sequenced in a study of tumor-infiltrating lymphocytes in oesophageal squamous cell carcinoma. Each CDR3 protein is one row after TCRdb ran MiXCR on the PCR reads. In the table there are approximately 19,000 distinct CDR3 sequences, roughly 41% of which are singletons. Sequenced: normal esophageal tissue next to the tumor. These receptors originate from a male donor with esophageal squamous cell carcinoma.

The sample holds many counts of this clonotype. This sequence joins TRBV6-1 and TRBJ1-4; possibly TRBD1 for D (6 bases). V lost 6 bases and J 8 bases, leaving 13 bases between the germline ends. Germline CDR1 reads MNHNS; CDR2 reads SASEGT. This CDR3 has 13 residues. The CDR3 spells CASRSQGPEKLFF. The CDR3 coding sequence is TGTGCCAGCAGGTCACAGGGCCCGGAAAAACTGTTTTTT.

The chain combines TRBV5-1 with TRBJ1-1; unclear D gene. V was shortened by 0 bases and J by 3 bases, with 6 bases between the two germline ends. This CDR3 comprises 13 residues. Per germline, CDR1 SGHRS and CDR2 YFSETQ. CDR3: CASSLGYDTEAFF. As DNA, the CDR3 is TGCGCCAGCAGCTTGGGGTACGACACTGAAGCTTTCTTT.

This chain joins TRBV12-3 or TRBV12-4 and TRBJ2-7; D is perhaps TRBD2 (5 bases). The end of the DNA is better explained by TRBJ2-1, so the J call may be wrong. CDR3 length equals 14 residues. DNA of the CDR3: TGTGCCAGCAGCCTAAATACGGGGTCTAATGAGCAGTTCTTC. Amino acid sequence: CASSLNTGSNEQFF.

This clonotype was detected ten times or more. CDR3 nucleotide sequence: TGTGCCAGCAGCTTGGGGACAGGGCCAGATACGCAGTATTTT. This codes for CASSLGTGPDTQYF. The chain is built from TRBV11-3 and TRBJ2-3; 9 bases match TRBD1. The V and J ends lost 3 bases and 4 bases, in that order; junction bases with no gene match: 2. The CDR3 runs 14 residues. From germline, CDR1 is SGHNT and CDR2 YENEEA. The full variable domain, with the rest looked up from reference TRBV11-3 and TRBJ2-3, is EAGVVQSPRYKIIEKKQPVAFWCNPISGHNTLYWYLQNLGQGPELLIRYENEEAVDDSQLPKDRFSAERLKGVDSTLKIQPAELGDSAVYLCASSLGTGPDTQYFGPGTRLTVL.

This chain joins TRBV5-1 and TRBJ2-7; 7 bases are shared with TRBD1. The DNA end favors TRBJ2-5, so the J call may be wrong. The germline V gene has CDR1 SGHRS and CDR2 YFSETQ. The CDR3 sequence is 14 residues long. The CDR3 sequence is CASSLGQGGETQYF. In DNA, the CDR3 is TGCGCCAGCAGCTTGGGACAGGGTGGCGAGACCCAGTACTTC.

This clonotype has ten or more counts. This rearrangement joins TRBV6-6 to TRBJ1-2; TRBD1 matches at 7 bases. Germline CDR1 and CDR2: MNHNY and SVGAGI (reference sequence). J lost 3 bases, V lost 0 bases, and 7 bases had no gene match. CDR3 size: 16 residues. The CDR3 region is CASSYSPSGGYYGYTF. For the CDR3, the DNA is TGTGCCAGCAGTTACTCCCCTTCAGGGGGTTACTATGGCTACACCTTC.

At least ten counts were recorded for this clonotype. The V and J genes are TRBV5-1 and TRBJ2-5; D is possibly TRBD1 (5 bases). Between the trimmed V and J ends, which lost 4 bases and 4 bases, there was a span of 20 bases. There are 16 residues in the CDR3. Germline assignment: CDR1 SGHRS and CDR2 YFSETQ. This chain's CDR3 is CASSTDQTVNPETQYF. The CDR3 bases are TGCGCCAGCAGCACCGACCAGACAGTGAACCCAGAGACCCAGTACTTC.

The chain uses TRBV7-3 and TRBJ2-1; 14 nucleotides match TRBD2. The CDR3 covers 17 residues. Germline CDR1 and CDR2: SGHTA and FQGTGA. Unmatched junction bases numbered 9, after V lost 5 bases and J lost 6 bases. The DNA for the CDR3 is TGTGCCAGCAGCCAGACTAGCGGGAGGGCCTGGGGCAATGAGCAGTTCTTC. Translation: CASSQTSGRAWGNEQFF.

This clonotype was observed once. The chain couples TRBV7-2 to TRBJ1-5; perhaps TRBD1 as D (5 bases). The CDR3 runs to 13 residues. V lost 2 bases, J lost 6 bases, and 8 bases lay in between. Per the germline V gene, CDR1 is SGHTA and CDR2 is FQGNSA. The CDR3 region is CASSLQGAQPQHF. DNA for the CDR3: TGTGCCAGCAGCTTACAGGGAGCTCAGCCCCAGCATTTT.

This clonotype turned up a few times. This chain uses TRBV7-8 with TRBJ2-5; TRBD1 might be the D (5 bases). Germline CDR1 SGHVS, CDR2 FQNEAQ. V was cut by 5 bases and J by 7 bases, with 17 bases left in between. This CDR3 spans 14 amino acids. The DNA of the CDR3 is TGTGCCAGCAGCCTCGACAGCCTTCAGGGGACCCAGTACTTC. Protein sequence: CASSLDSLQGTQYF.

The rearrangement uses TRBV6-1 and TRBJ2-4, with D tentatively TRBD1 (5 bases). The end of the DNA is better explained by TRBJ2-7, so the J call may be wrong. CDR1 and CDR2 from the germline V gene are MNHNS and SASEGT. The CDR3 consists of 13 residues. CDR3 region: CASMGHSSYEQYF. CDR3 nucleotide sequence: TGTGCCAGCATGGGGCATTCCTCCTACGAGCAGTACTTC.

The V gene is TRBV27, the J gene TRBJ2-5; a weak D match, TRBD1 (5 bases). Germline V gene sequence: CDR1 MNHEY, CDR2 SMNVEV (reference sequence). Trimming shortened V by 3 bases and J by 1 base, and 9 bases separated the two germline ends. This CDR3 comprises 14 residues. The CDR3 loop reads CASSLTVPQETQYF. The CDR3 bases are TGTGCCAGCAGTTTGACAGTGCCCCAAGAGACCCAGTACTTC.

The chain uses TRBV28 and TRBJ2-2; D could derive from TRBD1 or TRBD2 (5 bases each). The ends were cut back, 3 bases at V and 3 bases at J, with 14 bases in the middle. Germline values: CDR1 MDHEN, CDR2 SYDVKM. This CDR3 is built from 16 residues. CDR3 amino acids: CASSFIRDGYTGELFF. CDR3 sequence (DNA): TGTGCCAGCAGTTTTATCCGGGACGGGTACACCGGGGAGCTGTTTTTT.

This clonotype was detected many times. The gene calls are TRBV28 and TRBJ2-7; TRBD2 matches at 8 bases. This CDR3 has 14 residues. Germline CDR1 MDHEN, CDR2 SYDVKM. The trim removed 5 bases at V and 4 bases at J, leaving 7 bases unmatched. The CDR3 here is CASSRAGVGYEQYF. In DNA form, the CDR3 reads TGTGCCAGCAGTCGAGCGGGAGTTGGGTACGAGCAGTACTTC.

This clonotype was seen many times. The CDR3, as DNA: TGTGCCAGCAGCCCGAACGGGGGGCGCAGGACAGATACGCAGTATTTT. This sequence encodes CASSPNGGRRTDTQYF. The chain couples TRBV7-8 to TRBJ2-3, with TRBD2 as a possible D gene (7 bases). Trimming cost V 5 bases and J 3 bases, with 18 bases left between them. The CDR3 spans 16 residues. Germline values: CDR1 SGHVS, CDR2 FQNEAQ. Full variable domain (remainder filled in from reference TRBV7-8 and TRBJ2-3): GAGVSQSPRYKVAKRGQDVALRCDPISGHVSLFWYQQALGQGPEFLTYFQNEAQLDKSGLPSDRFFAERPEGSVSTLKIQRTQQEDSAVYLCASSPNGGRRTDTQYFGPGTRLTVL.

This clonotype is deemed large. The chain employs TRBV7-2 and TRBJ2-5, with 10 positions matching TRBD1. The V gene end was trimmed by 1 base and the J gene end by 0 bases; junction bases not matched to a gene: 2. CDR3 size: 16 residues. From germline, CDR1 is SGHTA and CDR2 FQGNSA. The CDR3 nucleotides read TGTGCCAGCAGCTTAGGGGACAGGGGATACCAAGAGACCCAGTACTTC. Its protein is CASSLGDRGYQETQYF.

By its share, this clonotype is medium-sized. The chain links TRBV7-3 to TRBJ2-3; 7 nucleotides match TRBD1. The CDR3 runs to 15 residues. Germline V CDR1 and CDR2: SGHTA, FQGTGA. V trimming: 5 bases; J trimming: 0 bases; junction bases outside the gene matches: 5. CDR3 coding DNA: TGTGCCAGCAGCCTACAGGGGCATAGCACAGATACGCAGTATTTT. This translates into CASSLQGHSTDTQYF.

This clonotype was seen many times. CDR3 DNA: TGCGCCAGCAGCTTGAGCACTAGCGGGAGTTCTGGCGGGGAGCTGTTTTTT. Protein: CASSLSTSGSSGGELFF. The J gene is TRBJ2-2, the V gene TRBV5-1; 11 bases are shared with TRBD2. J gave up 7 bases and V 1 base, and 9 bases lay outside the gene matches. The CDR3 loop spans 17 amino acids. CDR1 SGHRS and CDR2 YFSETQ come from the germline V gene.

This clonotype was picked up many times. CDR3 sequence reads: CASSLDGTGWAEAFF. DNA for the CDR3: TGTGCCAGCAGCTTGGATGGGACAGGGTGGGCTGAAGCTTTCTTT. This chain links TRBV5-6 with TRBJ1-1; 9 bases map to TRBD1. Germline V gene lookup returns CDR1 SGHDT and CDR2 YYEEEE. V dropped 0 bases and J dropped 6; count of bases not matched to a gene: 6. This CDR3 has 15 amino acids.

The chain employs TRBV20-1 and TRBJ2-6, with 13 positions matching TRBD2. The tail of the sequence fits TRBJ2-7 better, so the J call may be wrong. The CDR3 runs 17 residues. CDR1 and CDR2 (germline): DFQATT, SNEGSKA (reference sequence). CDR3 coding DNA: TGCAGTGCTAGACCCAGACAGGGGACTAGCGGGATGTACGAGCAGTACTTC. Its translation is CSARPRQGTSGMYEQYF.

This chain joins TRBV11-2 and TRBJ2-3; D possibly corresponds to TRBD2 (7 bases). The tail of the sequence fits TRBJ2-5 better, so the J call may be wrong. The CDR3 is 14 residues long. Germline CDR1 is SGHAT and CDR2 is FQNNGV. CDR3 residues: CASSRGGDRETQYF. DNA for the CDR3: TGTGCCAGCAGCCGAGGGGGGGACCGAGAGACCCAGTACTTC.